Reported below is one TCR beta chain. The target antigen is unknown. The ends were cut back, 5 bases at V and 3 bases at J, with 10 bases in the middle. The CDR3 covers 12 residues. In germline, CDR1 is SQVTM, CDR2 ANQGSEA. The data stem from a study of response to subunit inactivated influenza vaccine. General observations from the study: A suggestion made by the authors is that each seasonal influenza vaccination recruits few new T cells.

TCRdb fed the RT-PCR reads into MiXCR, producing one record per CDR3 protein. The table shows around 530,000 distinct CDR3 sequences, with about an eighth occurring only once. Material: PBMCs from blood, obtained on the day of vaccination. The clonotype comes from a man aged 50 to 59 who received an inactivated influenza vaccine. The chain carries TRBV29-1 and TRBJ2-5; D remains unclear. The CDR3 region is CSVLFPEETQYF. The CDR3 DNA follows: TGCAGCGTTCTTTTCCCCGAAGAGACCCAGTACTTC.